This T cell receptor beta chain was sequenced for a study of human T cells and chemical hapten exposure. The CDR3 is 16 residues long. The germline V gene has CDR1 SGHVS and CDR2 FNYEAQ. J was trimmed by 4 bases and V by 5 bases; bases with no gene match: 5. Time point noted: pre-sensitization, week 0. Described treatment: therapeutic diphenylcyclopropenone sensitization with weekly scalp DPC. Total RNA was isolated from unfractionated whole blood. This clonotype was detected ten times or more. TCRdb used MiXCR to reprocess the RACE reads, holding one entry per CDR3 protein. The profile shows 33,000 or so distinct CDR3 sequences, 12% of them singletons.

This TCR derives from a woman in her forties with alopecia areata. Some clones in this sample may be carry-over from other donors' samples. The sequencing here drew on whole blood, taken in connection with sensitization to the hapten diphenylcyclopropenone (DPC). The rearrangement uses TRBV7-6 and TRBJ2-1; TRBD2 aligns across 13 bases. The CDR3 coding sequence is TGTGCCAGCAGCCCCTCGGGACTAGCGGGGTACAATGAGCAGTTCTTC. Protein product: CASSPSGLAGYNEQFF. Full variable domain (rest looked up from reference TRBV7-6 and TRBJ2-1): GAGVSQSPRYKVTKRGQDVALRCDPISGHVSLYWYRQALGQGPEFLTYFNYEAQQDKSGLPNDRFSAERPEGSISTLTIQRTEQRDSAMYRCASSPSGLAGYNEQFFGPGTRLTVL.